A selection of T cell receptor beta chains follows, all from one sample in a study of cytomegalovirus exposure and HLA in healthy donors. Sequencing used immunoSEQ multiplex PCR; TCRdb keeps in-frame clones, though not all of them. The sample records about 90,000 clones, about 90% being singletons. Sequencing was done on a sample of PBMCs. These receptor sequences come from a man between 18 and 35 years old in good health and CMV-seronegative. Both conserved end residues are part of each CDR3. Each record gives: clone size, V gene, D gene, J gene, CDR3 DNA, CDR3 protein. A D gene is named only where the DNA matches it firmly. Expanded clones get a size class; other rows say once, few or many, or leave the size out.

clone_size: -
v_call: TRBV11-2
d_call: -
j_call: TRBJ2-3
cdr3_nt: TGTGCCAGCAGCCCCGGTTCAGATACGCAGTATTTT
cdr3_aa: CASSPGSDTQYF

clone_size: -
v_call: TRBV29-1
d_call: -
j_call: TRBJ2-5
cdr3_nt: TGCAGCGCTCAGGACAGACAAGAGACCCAGTACTTC
cdr3_aa: CSAQDRQETQYF

clone_size: -
v_call: TRBV7-9
d_call: -
j_call: TRBJ2-7
cdr3_nt: TGTTCCAGCACCACCTCCTCCGACTGGAGCTCCTACGAGCAGTACTTC
cdr3_aa: CSSTTSSDWSSYEQYF

clone_size: -
v_call: TRBV11-2
d_call: -
j_call: TRBJ2-7
cdr3_nt: TGTGCCAGCAGCTTATTGTCCCGCCAACAGGGTTCGTCCTACGAGCAGTACTTC
cdr3_aa: CASSLLSRQQGSSYEQYF

clone_size: -
v_call: TRBV9
d_call: -
j_call: TRBJ1-6
cdr3_nt: TGTGCCAGCAGTGAACAGTTGTCTTCACCCCTCCACTTT
cdr3_aa: CASSEQLSSPLHF

clone_size: once
v_call: TRBV30
d_call: -
j_call: TRBJ2-5
cdr3_nt: TGTGCCTGGTCCTACTATACCCAAGAGACCCAGTACTTC
cdr3_aa: CAWSYYTQETQYF

clone_size: -
v_call: TRBV2
d_call: TRBD1
j_call: TRBJ2-7
cdr3_nt: TGTGCCACACAGGGGAAGGCCTACGAGCAGTACTTC
cdr3_aa: CATQGKAYEQYF

clone_size: -
v_call: TRBV29-1
d_call: -
j_call: TRBJ2-3
cdr3_nt: TGCAGCGTTGTCCTAAAGAGGCCCCGGTCAAAAGATACGCAGTATTTT
cdr3_aa: CSVVLKRPRSKDTQYF

clone_size: -
v_call: TRBV6-6
d_call: TRBD1
j_call: TRBJ1-3
cdr3_nt: TGTGCCAGCAGTTCGACAGGGGGCAGTGGAAACACCATATATTTT
cdr3_aa: CASSSTGGSGNTIYF

clone_size: -
v_call: TRBV6-5
d_call: TRBD1
j_call: TRBJ1-5
cdr3_nt: TGTGCCAGCAGTTCCAGACAGGGGGCGCAGGGGCCCCAGCATTTT
cdr3_aa: CASSSRQGAQGPQHF

clone_size: -
v_call: TRBV30
d_call: TRBD2
j_call: TRBJ2-1
cdr3_nt: TGTGCCTGGAGTGCGGGACTATATGAGCAGTTCTTC
cdr3_aa: CAWSAGLYEQFF

clone_size: -
v_call: TRBV9
d_call: TRBD1
j_call: TRBJ1-2
cdr3_nt: TGTGCCAGCAGCGCGCGGACAGGGAAGATAGATGGCTACACCTTC
cdr3_aa: CASSARTGKIDGYTF

clone_size: few
v_call: TRBV19
d_call: TRBD2
j_call: TRBJ2-7
cdr3_nt: TGTGCCAGTAGTATGTTAGCGGGAGACGGCGAGCAGTACTTC
cdr3_aa: CASSMLAGDGEQYF

clone_size: -
v_call: TRBV30
d_call: -
j_call: TRBJ1-1
cdr3_nt: TGTGCCTGGGTGGAGGGCGGCACTGAAGCTTTCTTT
cdr3_aa: CAWVEGGTEAFF

clone_size: -
v_call: TRBV4-3
d_call: TRBD2
j_call: TRBJ2-7
cdr3_nt: TGCGCCAGCAGCCAAGATGACCCTAGCGGGATTTGCGAGCAGTACTTC
cdr3_aa: CASSQDDPSGICEQYF

clone_size: -
v_call: TRBV27
d_call: -
j_call: TRBJ1-3
cdr3_nt: TGTGCCAGCAGTTTGACCCCAGGGGACTCTGGAAACACCATATATTTT
cdr3_aa: CASSLTPGDSGNTIYF

clone_size: few
v_call: TRBV28
d_call: -
j_call: TRBJ1-4
cdr3_nt: TGTGCCAGCAGTCTATCTCAGGGGACTAATGAAAAACTGTTTTTT
cdr3_aa: CASSLSQGTNEKLFF

clone_size: -
v_call: TRBV28
d_call: -
j_call: TRBJ1-5
cdr3_nt: TGTGCCAGCGGCGGGGGCAATCAGCCCCAGCATTTT
cdr3_aa: CASGGGNQPQHF

clone_size: -
v_call: TRBV7-3
d_call: TRBD2
j_call: TRBJ2-1
cdr3_nt: TGTGCCAGCAGCACGGGACTATCGAATGAGCAGTTCTTC
cdr3_aa: CASSTGLSNEQFF

clone_size: -
v_call: TRBV7-9
d_call: -
j_call: TRBJ2-2
cdr3_nt: TGTTCCAGCAACGAGGCCGGGGAGCTGTTTTTT
cdr3_aa: CSSNEAGELFF

clone_size: -
v_call: TRBV4-2
d_call: TRBD2
j_call: TRBJ2-3
cdr3_nt: TGTGCCAGCAGCCAAGAAGCGGGAGGGCAGTATTTT
cdr3_aa: CASSQEAGGQYF

clone_size: -
v_call: TRBV6-1
d_call: TRBD2
j_call: TRBJ2-5
cdr3_nt: TGTGCCAGCAGGAGGACTAGCGGGGAGACCCAGTACTTC
cdr3_aa: CASRRTSGETQYF

clone_size: few
v_call: TRBV6-5
d_call: -
j_call: TRBJ2-2
cdr3_nt: TGTGCCAGCAGTTATACAACTACCGGCGGGACCGGGGAGCTGTTTTTT
cdr3_aa: CASSYTTTGGTGELFF

clone_size: once
v_call: TRBV7-9
d_call: -
j_call: TRBJ2-7
cdr3_nt: TGTGCCAGCAGCTCCCCCAGGGCGCAGCACGAGCAGTACTTC
cdr3_aa: CASSSPRAQHEQYF

clone_size: few
v_call: TRBV27
d_call: -
j_call: TRBJ1-2
cdr3_nt: TGTGCCAGCAGTTTTACGGTTGGAGGGTTCGGCTATGGCTACACCTTC
cdr3_aa: CASSFTVGGFGYGYTF

clone_size: -
v_call: TRBV28
d_call: TRBD1
j_call: TRBJ2-7
cdr3_nt: TGTGCCAGCAGCCAACCTGGGACAGGGATCAACGAGCAGTACTTC
cdr3_aa: CASSQPGTGINEQYF

clone_size: -
v_call: TRBV7-2
d_call: -
j_call: TRBJ2-3
cdr3_nt: TGTGCCAGCACCAACACAGATACGCAGTATTTT
cdr3_aa: CASTNTDTQYF

clone_size: -
v_call: TRBV4-3
d_call: TRBD1
j_call: TRBJ2-6
cdr3_nt: TGCGCCAGCAGTCAGTCACTCCCCGGGACAGGCACCTCTGGGGCCAACGTCCTGACTTTC
cdr3_aa: CASSQSLPGTGTSGANVLTF

clone_size: -
v_call: TRBV28
d_call: -
j_call: TRBJ2-3
cdr3_nt: TGTGCCAGCAGTTTTGCCGGTAGCACAGATACGCAGTATTTT
cdr3_aa: CASSFAGSTDTQYF

clone_size: few
v_call: TRBV4-3
d_call: -
j_call: TRBJ1-1
cdr3_nt: TGCGCCAGCAGCCAGGGGGACTGGGGGAGAGCTTTCTTT
cdr3_aa: CASSQGDWGRAFF

clone_size: -
v_call: TRBV6-1
d_call: -
j_call: TRBJ1-4
cdr3_nt: TGTGCCAGCAGTGAAGCAGGAGTGAGGGAAGAAAAACTGTTTTTT
cdr3_aa: CASSEAGVREEKLFF

clone_size: -
v_call: TRBV5-1
d_call: TRBD2
j_call: TRBJ2-7
cdr3_nt: TGCGCCAGCAGCTCCGGACTAGCGGGAGTAAAGTACGAGCAGTACTTC
cdr3_aa: CASSSGLAGVKYEQYF

clone_size: -
v_call: TRBV19
d_call: TRBD2
j_call: TRBJ2-3
cdr3_nt: TGTGCCAGTAGTACGGTCGGCGGGAGCCCACCCCAGTATTTT
cdr3_aa: CASSTVGGSPPQYF

clone_size: once
v_call: TRBV19
d_call: -
j_call: TRBJ1-1
cdr3_nt: TGTGCCAGTAAATACGACAGGAGCACTGAAGCTTTCTTT
cdr3_aa: CASKYDRSTEAFF

clone_size: -
v_call: TRBV28
d_call: -
j_call: TRBJ1-1
cdr3_nt: TGTGCCAGCAGTTTGCAGGCCGATGAAGCTTTCTTT
cdr3_aa: CASSLQADEAFF